The 26 T cell receptor beta chains presented below share a single source sample, sequenced in a study of blood T cell repertoires in COVID-19 (dated by TCRdb to 2020 to 2021). The method was the immunoSEQ multiplex PCR assay. This immuneACCESS table, as held by TCRdb, lists in-frame sequences with V and J called but not all clones. Of the missing ones, under half trace to an unresolved V gene in checked studies; the others have no known cause. The sample has about 280,000 clones on record, 75% to 90% of them singletons. About 2.7% of the sample belongs to the ten largest clones. Sequences were obtained from PBMCs or T cells enriched from blood (not recorded which). Receptor source: a woman aged 45 to 65 who had recovered from COVID-19.

The chain carries TRBV19 and TRBJ2-7; possible D gene TRBD2, 6 bases. The CDR3 runs 12 residues. V lost 3 bases and J 7 bases, leaving 10 bases between the germline ends. Looked up from germline, CDR1 is LNHDA and CDR2 is SQIVND (reference sequence). In nucleotides, the CDR3 is TGTGCCAGTAGTATTGGGGGAGGTGAGCAGTACTTC. It yields the protein CASSIGGGEQYF. Using reference TRBV19 and TRBJ2-7 for the parts outside the CDR3, the full variable domain is DGGITQSPKYLFRKEGQNVTLSCEQNLNHDAMYWYRQDPGQGLRLIYYSQIVNDFQKGDIAEGYSVSREKKESFPLTVTSAQKNPTAFYLCASSIGGGEQYFGPGTRLTVT.

This sequence joins TRBV5-5 and TRBJ1-2; no clear D gene. The CDR3 sequence is 15 residues long. Germline CDR1 reads SGHKS; CDR2 reads YYEKEE (reference sequence). V shed 0 bases and J shed 5 bases, with 14 bases lying between them. CDR3 amino acids: CASSLELIGIYGYTF. The DNA of the CDR3 is TGTGCCAGCAGCTTGGAATTGATCGGGATATATGGCTACACCTTC.

The gene calls are TRBV18 and TRBJ1-2; a possible D gene is TRBD1 (5 bases). CDR1 and CDR2 (germline): KGHSH, LQKENI. Trimming took 3 bases from V and 2 from J, leaving 16 bases between them. The CDR3 has 16 amino acids. The CDR3 is CASSPLDRPTNYGYTF. For the CDR3, the DNA is TGTGCCAGCTCACCCCTCGACAGACCCACCAACTATGGCTACACCTTC.

The chain joins TRBV28 to TRBJ1-6; D is unresolved. V shed 5 bases and J shed 6 bases, with 17 bases lying between them. Germline V CDR1 and CDR2: MDHEN, SYDVKM. This CDR3 region has 16 residues. The CDR3 bases are TGTGCCAGCAGTATAGGGTTGGGGAGAATTAATTCACCCCTCCACTTT. Amino acids: CASSIGLGRINSPLHF.

The chain uses TRBV6-2 or TRBV6-3 and TRBJ2-5, with D perhaps matching TRBD1 (6 bases). Trimming stripped 2 bases from V and 3 bases from J, with 13 bases between. From germline, CDR1 is MNHEY and CDR2 SVGEGT. The CDR3 consists of 15 residues. Here the CDR3 reads CASSYPGRQEETQYF. In nucleotides, the CDR3 is TGTGCCAGCAGTTACCCGGGGCGACAGGAAGAGACCCAGTACTTC.

This clone has a single count. This chain joins TRBV5-1 and TRBJ2-2, with no clear D. Trimming cost V 0 bases and J 0 bases, with 9 bases left between them. Germline lookup yields CDR1 SGHRS and CDR2 YFSETQ. The CDR3 is 16 amino acids. The CDR3 nucleotides are TGCGCCAGCAGCTTGGTGCCGGGTACGAACACCGGGGAGCTGTTTTTT. Residues: CASSLVPGTNTGELFF.

The chain uses TRBV5-1 and TRBJ2-1; TRBD2 agrees at 12 bases. This CDR3 region has 15 residues. V was pared by 4 bases and J by 7 bases, with 6 bases of the junction left unmatched. The germline V gene encodes CDR1 SGHRS and CDR2 YFSETQ. Here the CDR3 reads CASSMGGTSGNEQFF. The DNA of the CDR3 is TGCGCCAGCAGCATGGGCGGGACTAGCGGGAATGAGCAGTTCTTC. Supplemented by reference TRBV5-1 and TRBJ2-1, the full variable domain reads KAGVTQTPRYLIKTRGQQVTLSCSPISGHRSVSWYQQTPGQGLQFLFEYFSETQRNKGNFPGRFSGRQFSNSRSEMNVSTLELGDSALYLCASSMGGTSGNEQFFGPGTRLTVL.

CDR3 DNA: TGTGCCAGCAGCTGGACAACCTGGACAGGGGATCCCATTCAGTACTTC. Amino acids: CASSWTTWTGDPIQYF. The rearrangement links TRBV5-6 to TRBJ2-4; TRBD1 aligns across 9 bases. The CDR3 is made up of 16 amino acids. Losses at the gene ends were 3 bases for V and 9 bases for J; bases not matched to a gene: 13. Per germline, CDR1 SGHDT and CDR2 YYEEEE.

The rearrangement uses TRBV6-5 and TRBJ2-3; a weak D match, TRBD2 (6 bases). CDR1 MNHEY and CDR2 SVGAGI come from the germline V gene. The CDR3 has 14 amino acids. Between the trimmed V and J ends, which lost 5 bases and 0 bases, there was a span of 9 bases. CDR3 nucleotides: TGTGCCAGCAGTCGGGGGTTAAGCACAGATACGCAGTATTTT. It encodes CASSRGLSTDTQYF.

With respect to this clone: Different DNA sequences within this sample yield the same CDR3. The chain employs TRBV29-1 and TRBJ2-2, with D maybe TRBD2 (5 bases). V was pared by 4 bases and J by 4 bases, with 7 bases between. The V gene's germline CDR1 is SQVTM and CDR2 ANQGSEA. CDR3 length: 12 residues. CDR3 sequence reads: CSVGGGTGELFF. In DNA form, the CDR3 reads TGCAGCGTTGGAGGAGGCACCGGGGAGCTGTTTTTT.

CDR3 residues: CASSPGRDMGGYTF. CDR3 nucleotides: TGTGCCAGCAGTCCCGGGAGGGATATGGGCGGCTACACCTTC. The V and J genes are TRBV27 and TRBJ1-2; D unclear. CDR1 is MNHEY, CDR2 SMNVEV, per germline (reference sequence). With 5 bases removed from V and 8 bases from J, the gap between germline ends came to 18 bases. The CDR3 sequence is 14 residues long.

In this sample, this clone turned up once. The genes are TRBV4-1 and TRBJ1-2; D is unclear. Germline assignment: CDR1 MGHRA and CDR2 YSYEKL. The V and J ends lost 4 bases and 7 bases respectively, with 13 bases between them. The CDR3 extends over 13 amino acids. The CDR3 sequence is CASSPLPVFGYTF. The CDR3 DNA follows: TGCGCCAGCAGCCCCCTCCCAGTTTTTGGCTACACCTTC.

The rearrangement uses TRBV7-7 and TRBJ1-1; 7 bases are a match to TRBD1. Germline CDR1 SSHAT, CDR2 FNYEAQ (reference sequence). J gave up 4 bases and V 5 bases, and 10 bases lay outside the gene matches. The CDR3 has 15 amino acids. CDR3 nucleotides: TGTGCCAGCAGCCATAAACAGGGGAGGAGCACTGAAGCTTTCTTT. Protein product: CASSHKQGRSTEAFF.

The rearrangement uses TRBV5-1 and TRBJ2-2; 12 bases map to TRBD2. Germline V gene lookup returns CDR1 SGHRS and CDR2 YFSETQ. Trimming removed 2 bases from V and 3 bases from J; junction bases left unmatched: 2. The CDR3 is 16 amino acids. The DNA of the CDR3 is TGCGCCAGCAGCTTACTAGCGGGGGGCGACACCGGGGAGCTGTTTTTT. Translating gives CASSLLAGGDTGELFF.

The gene calls are TRBV7-7 and TRBJ2-2, with D tentatively TRBD1 (5 bases). V was clipped by 4 bases and J by 6 bases, with 12 bases between them. Germline CDR1 reads SSHAT; CDR2 reads FNYEAQ (reference sequence). The CDR3 loop spans 14 amino acids. Here the CDR3 reads CASSSLQGAGELFF. CDR3 in DNA: TGTGCCAGCAGCTCCCTGCAGGGCGCCGGGGAGCTGTTTTTT.

This sequence joins TRBV6-5 and TRBJ2-3, with no clear D. This CDR3 spans 11 amino acids. Looked up from germline, CDR1 is MNHEY and CDR2 is SVGAGI. V lost 6 bases, J lost 5 bases, and 6 bases lay in between. This CDR3 is CASSNRDTQYF. Here the CDR3 DNA reads TGTGCCAGCAGCAACAGAGATACGCAGTATTTT.

The chain couples TRBV5-4 to TRBJ2-1; 7 bases are shared with TRBD1. After removal of 4 bases from V and 4 bases from J, the junction contained 2 bases not matched to a gene. CDR3 length: 13 residues. CDR1 SGHNT and CDR2 YYREEE come from the germline V gene (reference sequence). CDR3 sequence reads: CASSPTGYNEQFF. The CDR3 DNA reads TGTGCCAGCAGCCCGACAGGGTACAATGAGCAGTTCTTC.

The chain couples TRBV30 to TRBJ1-5; D may be TRBD1 (6 bases). The CDR3 is 12 residues long. Germline CDR1 is GTSNPN and CDR2 is SVGIG (reference sequence). The V gene lost 7 bases and the J gene lost 6 bases, with 13 bases spanning the gap. CDR3 bases: TGTGCCTTCGGACAGAACAGTCAGCCCCAGCATTTT. Translating it yields CAFGQNSQPQHF.

This chain uses TRBV18 with TRBJ1-2; 7 bases agree with TRBD1. CDR1 is KGHSH, CDR2 LQKENI, per germline. Trimming at V came to 3 bases and at J to 2 bases, leaving 6 bases not matched to a gene. This CDR3 region has 15 residues. The CDR3 loop is CASSPTLTGNYGYTF. The CDR3 nucleotides are TGTGCCAGCTCACCGACTCTGACAGGGAACTATGGCTACACCTTC.

The chain carries TRBV27 and TRBJ1-1; tentatively, D is TRBD1 (5 bases). This CDR3 is 19 amino acids long. Germline loops: CDR1 MNHEY, CDR2 SMNVEV (reference sequence). V lost 1 base and J 0 bases, leaving 21 bases between the germline ends. CDR3 residues: CASSLLSLDSRTMNTEAFF. The CDR3, as DNA: TGTGCCAGCAGTTTATTATCCCTCGACAGTAGAACTATGAACACTGAAGCTTTCTTT.

The J gene is TRBJ1-4, the V gene TRBV6-5; D call uncertain. Per germline, CDR1 MNHEY and CDR2 SVGAGI. Deletions cut 3 bases from V and 5 bases from J, with 7 bases between. This CDR3 is 13 amino acids long. The CDR3 spells CASSYTVNEKLFF. CDR3 bases: TGTGCCAGCAGTTATACAGTAAATGAAAAACTGTTTTTT.

The gene calls are TRBV6-2 or TRBV6-3 and TRBJ2-2; TRBD2 agrees at 8 bases. Germline CDR1 reads MNHEY; CDR2 reads SVGEGT. This CDR3 has 17 residues. The ends lost 7 bases at V and 1 base at J; junction bases unmatched: 11. For the CDR3, the DNA is TGTGCCAGCACCCCATTACTAGCGGCAAGGAACACCGGGGAGCTGTTTTTT. This codes for CASTPLLAARNTGELFF.

The chain joins TRBV30 to TRBJ2-7, with TRBD1 matching over 7 bases. V lost 2 bases to trimming and J lost 2 bases; unmatched junction nucleotides: 15. The CDR3 spans 17 residues. In germline, CDR1 is GTSNPN, CDR2 SVGIG (reference sequence). The CDR3 loop reads CAWSFKAIQGIPYEQYF. The CDR3 DNA sequence: TGTGCCTGGAGTTTCAAAGCTATACAGGGGATACCCTACGAGCAGTACTTC.

The chain uses TRBV5-1 and TRBJ2-1; a possible D gene is TRBD2 (5 bases). Trimming took 2 bases from V and 5 from J, leaving 11 bases between them. CDR1 is SGHRS, CDR2 YFSETQ, per germline. This CDR3 has 14 residues. The CDR3 nucleotides are TGCGCCAGCAGCTTTTTCCGGGGAAACAATGAGCAGTTCTTC. Protein product: CASSFFRGNNEQFF.

This chain joins TRBV6-5 and TRBJ1-1, with D unresolved. The germline V gene encodes CDR1 MNHEY and CDR2 SVGAGI. The CDR3 runs 14 residues. Deletions cut 2 bases from V and 4 bases from J, with 11 bases between. The CDR3 spells CASSYDGVVTEAFF. CDR3 bases: TGTGCCAGCAGTTACGACGGGGTCGTCACTGAAGCTTTCTTT.

This clone was seen only a few times. The rearrangement joins TRBV5-4 to TRBJ1-2, with D maybe TRBD1 (6 bases). Trimming cost V 4 bases and J 2 bases, with 9 bases left between them. The V gene's germline CDR1 is SGHNT and CDR2 YYREEE (reference sequence). The CDR3 consists of 13 residues. DNA of the CDR3: TGTGCCAGCAGCCCGGGACACAACTATGGCTACACCTTC. This translates into CASSPGHNYGYTF.